This T cell receptor (beta chain) was identified during a study of blood T cells in healthy people across ages. A second about 7 to 11 cycle PCR used barcoded and J-beta primers. From the 5' RACE reads, TCRdb called clonotypes with MiXCR, one entry per CDR3 protein. Among about a million distinct CDR3 sequences listed, 35% to 45% were seen once. The CDR3 extends over 16 amino acids. Germline CDR1 is SGHRS and CDR2 is YFSETQ. The receptor comes from a young man in good health. This chain connects TRBV5-1 to TRBJ2-1; the match to TRBD1 covers 9 bases. The tail of the sequence fits TRBJ2-7 better, so the J call may be wrong. Sequencing was performed on blood. CDR3 coding DNA: TGCGCCAGCAGTTACACCACAGGGGGCTCGGACAATGAGCAGTACTTC. Translating gives CASSYTTGGSDNEQYF.